This TCR beta chain comes out of a study of resident and recirculating memory T cells in vitiligo. Overall study context: Epidermis came from shave biopsies of lesional and nonlesional sites, plus PBMCs. Whole samples, not sorted cells, were homogenized and used for genomic DNA extraction.

TCRdb's copy holds only in-frame clones and misses some; the assay was immunoSEQ multiplex PCR. Of some 70,000 clones listed, 80% to 95% were seen once; the top ten hold over 4.5%. As for this clone: Antigen specificity is unknown.

Study-wide results and caveats: Clonality differed among vitiligo lesions, with no unique dominant clone.

Material: blood. This TCR came from a male donor with vitiligo.

DNA for the CDR3: TGTGCCAGCAGCTTAATCAGCGGGAGCGCCGGGACCCAGTACTTC. Translating gives CASSLISGSAGTQYF. The J gene is TRBJ2-5, the V gene TRBV11-3; the match to TRBD2 covers 8 bases. The CDR3 is made up of 15 amino acids. Germline trimming cut 2 bases from V and 7 bases from J; bases unmatched to any gene: 9. Germline V gene lookup returns CDR1 SGHNT and CDR2 YENEEA.